Below are 25 T cell receptor beta chains sequenced from a single sample in a study of blood T cell repertoires in COVID-19. Sequencing was performed with immunoSEQ multiplex PCR; in TCRdb, only in-frame clones are kept and a portion is missing. Of 200,000 to 250,000 clones in the sample, 70% to 90% were seen once. The sequencing input was peripheral blood. The receptor set was obtained from a woman in her thirties or forties who had recovered from COVID-19.

This chain connects TRBV12-5 to TRBJ2-2, with 8 bases fitting TRBD2. Trimming took 7 bases from V and 3 from J; bases not matched to a gene: 13. The CDR3 runs 17 residues. Germline V CDR1 and CDR2: LGHNT, FRNRAP. The CDR3 nucleotides read TGTGCTAGTGCCGGGAGGGCCGGAAACGGATACACCGGGGAGCTGTTTTTT. It codes for CASAGRAGNGYTGELFF.

V and J are TRBV19 and TRBJ2-4; 7 bases fit TRBD2. In germline, CDR1 is LNHDA, CDR2 SQIVND (reference sequence). The CDR3 is made up of 15 amino acids. The V gene end was trimmed by 3 bases and the J gene end by 1 base; junction bases not matched to a gene: 3. The chain's CDR3 is CASSIWGGAKNIQYF. Here the CDR3 DNA reads TGTGCCAGTAGTATTTGGGGGGGGGCCAAAAACATTCAGTACTTC.

The genes are TRBV19 and TRBJ2-3, with D maybe TRBD2 (5 bases). This CDR3 spans 13 amino acids. CDR1 LNHDA and CDR2 SQIVND come from the germline V gene (reference sequence). V lost 6 bases and J 6 bases, leaving 13 bases between the germline ends. CDR3 nucleotide sequence: TGTGCCAGTAGCCCGACGGGAACGGATACGCAGTATTTT. It translates to CASSPTGTDTQYF. Full variable domain (outside the CDR3, taken from reference TRBV19 and TRBJ2-3): DGGITQSPKYLFRKEGQNVTLSCEQNLNHDAMYWYRQDPGQGLRLIYYSQIVNDFQKGDIAEGYSVSREKKESFPLTVTSAQKNPTAFYLCASSPTGTDTQYFGPGTRLTVL.

The V gene is TRBV28, the J gene TRBJ2-7; the D is unclear. Looked up from germline, CDR1 is MDHEN and CDR2 is SYDVKM. Trimming left V 5 bases short and J 12 bases short, with 14 bases between. The CDR3 covers 11 residues. For the CDR3, the DNA is TGTGCCAGCAGTCTCCACTCCGCCGTGTACTTC. Encoded protein: CASSLHSAVYF.

The chain is built from TRBV7-3 and TRBJ2-2, with 8 bases lining up with TRBD1. This CDR3 has 16 amino acids. In germline, CDR1 is SGHTA, CDR2 FQGTGA. V trimming: 0 bases; J trimming: 4 bases; junction bases outside the gene matches: 4. The DNA for the CDR3 is TGTGCCAGCAGCTTAACTAGGGGGACAGGCACCGGGGAGCTGTTTTTT. Residues: CASSLTRGTGTGELFF.

This sequence joins TRBV7-8 and TRBJ2-3, with TRBD2 identical over 7 bases. Germline loops: CDR1 SGHVS, CDR2 FQNEAQ. V trimming: 5 bases; J trimming: 8 bases; junction bases outside the gene matches: 19. The CDR3 covers 17 residues. CDR3 amino acids: CASSVRLAGAFEGTQYF. The DNA of the CDR3 is TGTGCCAGCAGCGTCCGACTAGCAGGCGCTTTCGAGGGTACGCAGTATTTT.

The J gene is TRBJ2-5, the V gene TRBV24-1, with 9 bases identical to TRBD2. Germline trimming cut 7 bases from V and 4 bases from J; bases unmatched to any gene: 6. CDR3 size: 14 residues. CDR1 is KGHDR and CDR2 is SFDVKD in the germline V gene. The CDR3 is CATSEAGGPETQYF. The CDR3, as DNA: TGTGCCACCAGCGAGGCGGGAGGGCCAGAGACCCAGTACTTC.

The chain uses TRBV28 and TRBJ1-3; the D gene is possibly TRBD1 (6 bases). V was clipped by 2 bases and J by 3 bases, with 11 bases between them. From germline, CDR1 is MDHEN and CDR2 SYDVKM. The CDR3 loop spans 15 amino acids. The CDR3 is CASSLQGSFGNTIYF. The CDR3, as DNA: TGTGCCAGCAGTTTACAGGGGAGCTTTGGAAACACCATATATTTT.

V and J are TRBV5-1 and TRBJ2-1; D is perhaps TRBD2 (6 bases). CDR1 SGHRS and CDR2 YFSETQ come from the germline V gene. The V gene lost 4 bases and the J gene lost 5 bases, with 10 bases spanning the gap. CDR3 size: 13 residues. CDR3 coding DNA: TGCGCCAGCAGCGACCGGGAGAACAATGAGCAGTTCTTC. This translates into CASSDRENNEQFF.

This clone was found a few times. Other DNA sequences in the same sample also yield this CDR3. CDR3 nucleotides: TGTGCCAGCAGCACTAGCGGGGGTGAAGATACGCAGTATTTT. This encodes CASSTSGGEDTQYF. The rearrangement joins TRBV7-3 to TRBJ2-3; TRBD2 matches 11 bases. This CDR3 contains 14 residues. The ends lost 5 bases at V and 5 bases at J; junction bases unmatched: 3. The germline gives CDR1 SGHTA, CDR2 FQGTGA.

The chain recombines TRBV6-5 with TRBJ1-3; D perhaps matches TRBD1 (5 bases). This CDR3 has 15 residues. From germline, CDR1 is MNHEY and CDR2 SVGAGI. Between the trimmed V and J ends, which lost 3 bases and 4 bases, there was a span of 13 bases. The CDR3 DNA reads as TGTGCCAGCAGTTATTACAGGTCTCCGGGAAACACCATATATTTT. It specifies CASSYYRSPGNTIYF.

In the case of this clone: Distinct nucleotide sequences in the sample also encode this CDR3. The chain combines TRBV3-1 (or the pseudogene TRBV3-2) with TRBJ2-1; 9 nucleotides match TRBD2. Germline CDR1 and CDR2: LGHDT and YNNKEL (reference sequence). Losses at the gene ends were 4 bases for V and 7 bases for J; bases not matched to a gene: 5. CDR3 length: 14 amino acids. In nucleotides, the CDR3 is TGTGCCAGCAGCCTTAGCGGGGGAGGGAATGAGCAGTTCTTC. Protein sequence: CASSLSGGGNEQFF.

This clone has only one observation. The rearrangement links TRBV5-1 to TRBJ2-1, with no clear D. This CDR3 spans 16 amino acids. Per germline, CDR1 SGHRS and CDR2 YFSETQ. The V gene lost 2 bases and the J gene lost 0 bases, with 12 bases spanning the gap. The CDR3 coding sequence is TGCGCCAGCAGCTTCTTTCCAGAAAGCTCCTACAATGAGCAGTTCTTC. Translation: CASSFFPESSYNEQFF.

This chain links TRBV4-3 with TRBJ2-2, with D perhaps TRBD1 (6 bases). This CDR3 has 17 residues. The V gene's germline CDR1 is LGHNA and CDR2 YSLEER. The ends were cut back, 4 bases at V and 0 bases at J, with 15 bases in the middle. The CDR3: CASSPSPGTTNTGELFF. Written as DNA, the CDR3 is TGCGCCAGCAGCCCCTCCCCCGGGACAACGAACACCGGGGAGCTGTTTTTT.

This rearrangement joins TRBV11-2 to TRBJ1-6; 8 bases agree with TRBD1. The CDR3 sequence is 16 residues long. The germline V gene encodes CDR1 SGHAT and CDR2 FQNNGV. J lost 4 bases, V lost 2 bases, and 4 bases had no gene match. CDR3 in DNA: TGTGCCAGCAGCTTAAGACAGGGGTTATATAATTCACCCCTCCACTTT. This translates into CASSLRQGLYNSPLHF.

V usage is TRBV7-2 and J usage is TRBJ1-3, with D possibly being TRBD1 (6 bases). The CDR3 is 16 amino acids. V lost 5 bases and J 0 bases, leaving 14 bases between the germline ends. Germline CDR1 SGHTA, CDR2 FQGNSA. The CDR3 nucleotides read TGTGCCAGCAGCCCTAACAGGGAAAGCTCTGGAAACACCATATATTTT. Protein product: CASSPNRESSGNTIYF.

In its sample, this clone was seen a few times. The rearrangement uses TRBV7-2 and TRBJ1-5; no clear D. The CDR3 is made up of 13 amino acids. CDR1 is SGHTA and CDR2 is FQGNSA in the germline V gene. The V end was cut by 0 bases, the J end by 5 bases, with 5 bases between. The CDR3 region is CASSLAQYQPQHF. CDR3 nucleotide sequence: TGTGCCAGCAGCTTAGCCCAATATCAGCCCCAGCATTTT.

This clone was seen a single time. The chain recombines TRBV21-1 with TRBJ1-6; the D call in the table, TRBD1, was not verified against the DNA. TRBV21-1 is labeled a pseudogene. CDR3 size: 19 residues. In DNA, the CDR3 is TGTGCCAGCAGCGCGAGAAGGCCACAGGGGGCGCGCAGTAATTCACCCCTCCACTTT. Amino acid sequence: CASSARRPQGARSNSPLHF.

The chain recombines TRBV19 with TRBJ2-5, with a tentative D call TRBD1 (5 bases). CDR1 is LNHDA, CDR2 SQIVND, per germline (reference sequence). This CDR3 is 14 amino acids long. The V and J ends lost 0 bases and 3 bases respectively, with 8 bases between them. This CDR3 is CASSIDRREETQYF. As DNA, the CDR3 is TGTGCCAGTAGTATAGACCGCAGGGAAGAGACCCAGTACTTC.

As DNA, the CDR3 is TGTGCCAGCTCCAGTCGGCGAGGGATCACAGATACGCAGTATTTT. It is translated as CASSSRRGITDTQYF. The chain is built from TRBV18 and TRBJ2-3, with D possibly matching TRBD2 (5 bases). Looked up from germline, CDR1 is KGHSH and CDR2 is LQKENI. CDR3 length: 15 residues. Deletions cut 6 bases from V and 2 bases from J, with 15 bases between.

The chain recombines TRBV11-3 with TRBJ2-5; 7 bases map to TRBD1. V gave up 5 bases and J gave up 2 bases; unmatched junction bases: 11. This CDR3 comprises 16 residues. Germline CDR1 is SGHNT and CDR2 is YENEEA. The CDR3 coding sequence is TGTGCCAGCAGCAACAACGGACAGGTCAAACAAGAGACCCAGTACTTC. Translated: CASSNNGQVKQETQYF.

CDR3 DNA sequence: TGTGCCAGCAGCCAATTCGAAGCGGGGGGGCGGATGACCCAGTACTTC. Protein product: CASSQFEAGGRMTQYF. The rearrangement uses TRBV7-2 and TRBJ2-5, with TRBD2 matching over 10 bases. The CDR3 loop spans 16 amino acids. Per the germline V gene, CDR1 is SGHTA and CDR2 is FQGNSA. J gave up 7 bases and V 5 bases, and 13 bases lay outside the gene matches.

The V gene is TRBV11-2, the J gene TRBJ1-2; TRBD1 is a possible D gene (6 bases). V lost 5 bases to trimming and J lost 2 bases, with 12 bases between them. CDR3 length: 14 residues. The V gene's germline CDR1 is SGHAT and CDR2 FQNNGV. The CDR3 DNA sequence: TGTGCCAGCAGCGATTACCAGGGGAACTATGGCTACACCTTC. It specifies CASSDYQGNYGYTF.

The J gene is TRBJ2-7, the V gene TRBV27, with unresolved D. V was clipped by 6 bases and J by 6 bases, with 9 bases between them. Germline lookup yields CDR1 MNHEY and CDR2 SMNVEV (reference sequence). The length of the CDR3 is 11 residues. The DNA of the CDR3 is TGTGCCAGCAGCCATATCGGCGAGCAGTACTTC. This translates into CASSHIGEQYF.

The rearrangement links TRBV19 to TRBJ1-5; 9 bases map to TRBD1. J lost 2 bases, V lost 2 bases, and 7 bases had no gene match. The germline gives CDR1 LNHDA, CDR2 SQIVND (reference sequence). There are 17 residues in the CDR3. CDR3 DNA sequence: TGTGCCAGTAGTATAAGGGACAGGGTGATTCGCAATCAGCCCCAGCATTTT. Protein: CASSIRDRVIRNQPQHF. Together with reference TRBV19 and TRBJ1-5, the CDR3 gives the full variable domain: DGGITQSPKYLFRKEGQNVTLSCEQNLNHDAMYWYRQDPGQGLRLIYYSQIVNDFQKGDIAEGYSVSREKKESFPLTVTSAQKNPTAFYLCASSIRDRVIRNQPQHFGDGTRLSIL.